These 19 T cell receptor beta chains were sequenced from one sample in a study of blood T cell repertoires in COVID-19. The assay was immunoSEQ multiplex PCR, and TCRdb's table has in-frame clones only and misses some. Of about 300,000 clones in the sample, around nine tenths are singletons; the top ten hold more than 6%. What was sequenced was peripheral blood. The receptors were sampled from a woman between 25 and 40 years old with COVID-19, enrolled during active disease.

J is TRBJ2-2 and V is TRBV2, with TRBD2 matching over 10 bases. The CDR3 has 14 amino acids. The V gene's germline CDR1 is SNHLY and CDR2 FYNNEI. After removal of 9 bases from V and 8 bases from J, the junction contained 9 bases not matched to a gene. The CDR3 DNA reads TGTGCCAGTACTGGACTAGCGGATGTAGGGGAGCTGTTTTTT. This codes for CASTGLADVGELFF.

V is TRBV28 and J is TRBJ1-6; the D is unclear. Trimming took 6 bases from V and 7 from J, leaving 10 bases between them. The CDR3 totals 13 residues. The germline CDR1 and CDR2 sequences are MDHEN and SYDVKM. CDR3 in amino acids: CASSPLSNSPLHF. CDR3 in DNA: TGTGCCAGCAGCCCGCTATCAAATTCACCCCTCCACTTT. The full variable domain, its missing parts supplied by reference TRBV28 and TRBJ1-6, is DVKVTQSSRYLVKRTGEKVFLECVQDMDHENMFWYRQDPGLGLRLIYFSYDVKMKEKGDIPEGYSVSREKKERFSLILESASTNQTSMYLCASSPLSNSPLHFGNGTRLTVT.

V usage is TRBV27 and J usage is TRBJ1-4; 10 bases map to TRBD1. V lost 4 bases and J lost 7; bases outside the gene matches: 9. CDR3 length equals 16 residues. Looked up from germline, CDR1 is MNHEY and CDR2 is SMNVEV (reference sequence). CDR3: CASSSSYGTGAEKLFF. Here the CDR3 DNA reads TGTGCCAGCAGTTCCAGTTACGGGACAGGGGCTGAAAAACTGTTTTTT. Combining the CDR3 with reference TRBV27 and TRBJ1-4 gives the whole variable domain EAQVTQNPRYLITVTGKKLTVTCSQNMNHEYMSWYRQDPGLGLRQIYYSMNVEVTDKGDVPEGYKVSRKEKRNFPLILESPSPNQTSLYFCASSSSYGTGAEKLFFGSGTQLSVL.

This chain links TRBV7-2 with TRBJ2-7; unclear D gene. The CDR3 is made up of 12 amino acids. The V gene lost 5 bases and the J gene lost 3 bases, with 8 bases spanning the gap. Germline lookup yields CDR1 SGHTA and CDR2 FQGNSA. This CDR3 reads CASSPLSYEQYF. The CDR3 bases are TGTGCCAGCAGCCCTCTTAGCTACGAGCAGTACTTC.

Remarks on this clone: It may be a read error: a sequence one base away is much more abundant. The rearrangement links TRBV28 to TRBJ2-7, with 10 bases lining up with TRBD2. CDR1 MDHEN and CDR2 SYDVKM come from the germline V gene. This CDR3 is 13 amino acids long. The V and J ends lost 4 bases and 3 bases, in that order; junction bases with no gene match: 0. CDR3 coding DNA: TGTGCCAGCAGTTGGACTAGCGGCTACGAGCAGTACTTC. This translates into CASSWTSGYEQYF.

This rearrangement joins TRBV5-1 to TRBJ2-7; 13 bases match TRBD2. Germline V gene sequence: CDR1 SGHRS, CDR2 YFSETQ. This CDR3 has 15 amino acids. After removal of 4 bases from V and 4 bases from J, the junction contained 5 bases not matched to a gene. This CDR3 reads CASSLGLAGEYEQYF. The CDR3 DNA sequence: TGCGCCAGCAGCCTTGGACTAGCGGGAGAATACGAGCAGTACTTC.

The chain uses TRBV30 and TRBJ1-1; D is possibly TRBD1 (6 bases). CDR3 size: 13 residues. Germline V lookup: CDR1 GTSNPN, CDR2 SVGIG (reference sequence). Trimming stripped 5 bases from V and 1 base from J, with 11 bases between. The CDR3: CAWAGQPNTEAFF. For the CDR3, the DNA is TGTGCCTGGGCGGGACAACCGAACACTGAAGCTTTCTTT.

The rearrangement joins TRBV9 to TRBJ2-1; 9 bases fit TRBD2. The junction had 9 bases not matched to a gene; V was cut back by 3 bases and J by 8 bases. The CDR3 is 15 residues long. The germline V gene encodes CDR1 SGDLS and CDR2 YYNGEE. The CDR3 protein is CASSGPGTSLYEQFF. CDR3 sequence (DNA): TGTGCCAGCAGCGGACCCGGGACTAGCTTATATGAGCAGTTCTTC.

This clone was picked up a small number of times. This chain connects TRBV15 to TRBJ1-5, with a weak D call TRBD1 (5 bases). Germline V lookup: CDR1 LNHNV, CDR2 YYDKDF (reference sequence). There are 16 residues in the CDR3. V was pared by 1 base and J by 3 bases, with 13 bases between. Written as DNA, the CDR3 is TGTGCCACCAGCAGAGTAGCCGTACAGGTCAATCAGCCCCAGCATTTT. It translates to CATSRVAVQVNQPQHF.

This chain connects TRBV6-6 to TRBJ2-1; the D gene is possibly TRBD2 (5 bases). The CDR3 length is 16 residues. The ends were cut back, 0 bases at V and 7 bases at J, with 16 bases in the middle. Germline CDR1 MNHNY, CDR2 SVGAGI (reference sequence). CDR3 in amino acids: CASSYSISGFWNEQFF. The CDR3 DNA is TGTGCCAGCAGTTACTCCATCTCGGGGTTTTGGAATGAGCAGTTCTTC.

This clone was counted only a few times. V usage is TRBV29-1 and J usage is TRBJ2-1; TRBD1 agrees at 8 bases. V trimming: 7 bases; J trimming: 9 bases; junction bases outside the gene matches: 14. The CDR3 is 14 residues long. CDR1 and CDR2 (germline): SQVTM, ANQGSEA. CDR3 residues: CSGATGTGHGEQFF. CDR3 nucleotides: TGCAGCGGTGCAACCGGGACAGGCCACGGTGAGCAGTTCTTC.

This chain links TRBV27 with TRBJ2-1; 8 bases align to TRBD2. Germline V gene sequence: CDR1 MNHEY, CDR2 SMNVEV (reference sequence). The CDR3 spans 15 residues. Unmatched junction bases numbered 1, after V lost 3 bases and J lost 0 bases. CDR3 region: CASSFAGGSYNEQFF. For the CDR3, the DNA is TGTGCCAGCAGTTTTGCGGGAGGCTCCTACAATGAGCAGTTCTTC.

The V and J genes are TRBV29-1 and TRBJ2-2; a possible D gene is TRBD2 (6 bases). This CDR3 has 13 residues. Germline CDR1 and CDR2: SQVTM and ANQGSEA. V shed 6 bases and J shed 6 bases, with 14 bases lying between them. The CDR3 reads CSVGPSVAGELFF. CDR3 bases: TGCAGCGTGGGGCCTAGCGTCGCCGGGGAGCTGTTTTTT.

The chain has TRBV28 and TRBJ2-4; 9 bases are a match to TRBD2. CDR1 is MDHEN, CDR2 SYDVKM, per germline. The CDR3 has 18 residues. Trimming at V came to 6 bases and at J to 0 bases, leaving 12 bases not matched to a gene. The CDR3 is CASRIAGEQTLAKNIQYF. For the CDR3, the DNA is TGTGCCAGCAGAATAGCGGGAGAACAAACACTAGCCAAAAACATTCAGTACTTC.

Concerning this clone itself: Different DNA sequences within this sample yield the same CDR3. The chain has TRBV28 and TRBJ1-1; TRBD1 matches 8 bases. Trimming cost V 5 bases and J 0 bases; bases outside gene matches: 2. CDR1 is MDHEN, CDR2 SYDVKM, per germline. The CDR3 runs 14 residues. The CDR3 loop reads CASSLTGVNTEAFF. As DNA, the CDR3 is TGTGCCAGCAGTCTGACAGGGGTGAACACTGAAGCTTTCTTT.

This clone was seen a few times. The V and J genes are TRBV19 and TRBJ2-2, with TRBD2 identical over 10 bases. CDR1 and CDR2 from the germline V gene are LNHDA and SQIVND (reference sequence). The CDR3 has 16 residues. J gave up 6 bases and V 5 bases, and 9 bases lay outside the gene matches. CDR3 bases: TGTGCCAGTAGTGGCACTAGCGGGGCCGGATCCGGGGAGCTGTTTTTT. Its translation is CASSGTSGAGSGELFF.

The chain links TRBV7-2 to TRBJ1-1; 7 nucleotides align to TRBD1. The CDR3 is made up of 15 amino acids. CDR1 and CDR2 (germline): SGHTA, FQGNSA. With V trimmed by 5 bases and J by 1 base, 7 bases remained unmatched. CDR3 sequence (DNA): TGTGCCAGCAGCCGCCGGGACAGCGGGAACACTGAAGCTTTCTTT. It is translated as CASSRRDSGNTEAFF.

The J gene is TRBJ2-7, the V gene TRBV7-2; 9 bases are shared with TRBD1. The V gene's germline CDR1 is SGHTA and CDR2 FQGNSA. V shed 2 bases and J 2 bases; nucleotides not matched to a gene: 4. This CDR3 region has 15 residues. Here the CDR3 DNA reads TGTGCCAGCAGCTTATCTACAGGGGGCCCCTACGAGCAGTACTTC. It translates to CASSLSTGGPYEQYF.

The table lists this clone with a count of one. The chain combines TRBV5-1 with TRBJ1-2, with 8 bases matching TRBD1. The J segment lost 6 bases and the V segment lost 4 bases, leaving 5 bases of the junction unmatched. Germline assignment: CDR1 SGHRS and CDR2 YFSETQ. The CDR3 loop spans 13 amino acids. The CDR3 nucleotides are TGCGCCAGCAGCAGCGGACAGGGCCATGGCTACACCTTC. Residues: CASSSGQGHGYTF.